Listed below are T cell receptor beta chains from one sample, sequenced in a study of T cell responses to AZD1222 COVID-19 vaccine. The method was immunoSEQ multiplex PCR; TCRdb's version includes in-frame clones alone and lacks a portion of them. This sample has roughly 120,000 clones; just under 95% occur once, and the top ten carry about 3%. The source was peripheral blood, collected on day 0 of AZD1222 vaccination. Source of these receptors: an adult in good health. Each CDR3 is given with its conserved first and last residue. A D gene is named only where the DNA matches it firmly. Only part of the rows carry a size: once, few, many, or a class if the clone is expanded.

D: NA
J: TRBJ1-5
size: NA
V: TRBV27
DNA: TGTGCCAGCAGTTACTCAAGTAATCAGCCCCAGCATTTT
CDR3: CASSYSSNQPQHF

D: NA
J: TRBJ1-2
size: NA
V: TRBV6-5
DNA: TGTGCCAGCAGTTACAAGGGGGTAGGAGGCTACACCTTC
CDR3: CASSYKGVGGYTF

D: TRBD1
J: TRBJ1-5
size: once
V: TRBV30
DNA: TGTGCCGCCGCCAGGCGACAGGGTGTGGGACAGCCCCAGCATTTT
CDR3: CAAARRQGVGQPQHF

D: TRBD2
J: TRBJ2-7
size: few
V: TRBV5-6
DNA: TGTGCCAGCAGCAAGGGAGGGGTCGAGCAGTACTTC
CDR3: CASSKGGVEQYF

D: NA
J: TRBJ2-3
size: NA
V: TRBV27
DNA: TGTGCCAGCTCCTATGGCACAGATACGCAGTATTTT
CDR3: CASSYGTDTQYF

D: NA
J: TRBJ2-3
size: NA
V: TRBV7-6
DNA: TGTGCCAGCAGCTTAGCGACGGGGGCTGGAGCAGATACGCAGTATTTT
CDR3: CASSLATGAGADTQYF

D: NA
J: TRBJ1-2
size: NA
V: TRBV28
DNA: TGTGCCAGCAGTCCGCGTGACCCCCGGGATGGCTACACCTTC
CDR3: CASSPRDPRDGYTF

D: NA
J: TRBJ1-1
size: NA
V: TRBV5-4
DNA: TGTGCCAGCAGCCCGGAGGGGAACACTGAAGCTTTCTTT
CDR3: CASSPEGNTEAFF

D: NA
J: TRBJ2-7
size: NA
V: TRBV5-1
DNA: TGCGCCAGCAGCGCACGGGGGCTATACGAGCAGTACTTC
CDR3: CASSARGLYEQYF

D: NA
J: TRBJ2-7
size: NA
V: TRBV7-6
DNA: TGTGCCAGCAGCATAAACAGGCACCACACCTACGAGCAGTACTTC
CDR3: CASSINRHHTYEQYF

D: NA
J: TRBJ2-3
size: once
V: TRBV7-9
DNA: TGTGCCAGCAGGGACGGGGATGAGACACAGACAGATACGCAGTATTTT
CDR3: CASRDGDETQTDTQYF

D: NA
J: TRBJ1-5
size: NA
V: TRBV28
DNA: TGTGCCAGCAGTCCTCATCCTAGCAATCAGCCCCAGCATTTT
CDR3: CASSPHPSNQPQHF

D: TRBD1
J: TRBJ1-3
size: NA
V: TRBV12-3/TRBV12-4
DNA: TGTGCCAGCTGGGACAGGTCTGTGGACACCATATATTTT
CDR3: CASWDRSVDTIYF

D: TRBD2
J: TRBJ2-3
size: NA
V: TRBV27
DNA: TGTGCCAGCAGTTTCTCAGCGGGAGTGGTTTTAGATACGCAGTATTTT
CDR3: CASSFSAGVVLDTQYF

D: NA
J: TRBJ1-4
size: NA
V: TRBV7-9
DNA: TGTGCCAGCAGCTTAGCTTGGACAGACAATGAAAAACTGTTTTTT
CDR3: CASSLAWTDNEKLFF

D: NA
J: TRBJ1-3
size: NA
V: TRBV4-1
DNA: TGCGCCAGCAGCCAATTCGACAGAGGGGGAAACACCATATATTTT
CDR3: CASSQFDRGGNTIYF

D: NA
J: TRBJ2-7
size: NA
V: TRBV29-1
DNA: TGCAGCGTTGGGGTATCGGGGAGAGGCGGCTACGAGCAGTACTTC
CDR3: CSVGVSGRGGYEQYF

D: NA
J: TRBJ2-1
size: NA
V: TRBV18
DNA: TGTGCCAGCTCTAACTCCTACAATGAGCAGTTCTTC
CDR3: CASSNSYNEQFF

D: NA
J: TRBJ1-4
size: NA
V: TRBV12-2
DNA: TGTGCAAGTCGCTTCAGAACAGGGAGGGTGCGGAAAAAACTGTTTTTT
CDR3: CASRFRTGRVRKKLFF